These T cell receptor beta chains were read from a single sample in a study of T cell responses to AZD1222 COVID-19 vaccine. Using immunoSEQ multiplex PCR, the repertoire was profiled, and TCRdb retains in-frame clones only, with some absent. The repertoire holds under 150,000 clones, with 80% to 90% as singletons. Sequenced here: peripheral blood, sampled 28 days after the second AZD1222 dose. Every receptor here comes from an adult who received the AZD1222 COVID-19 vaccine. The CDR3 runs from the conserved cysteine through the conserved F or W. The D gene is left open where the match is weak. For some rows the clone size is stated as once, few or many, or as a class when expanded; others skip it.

TGTGCCAGCAGCTTGGACAGGGATTTCTATGAAGGCTACACCTTC,CASSLDRDFYEGYTF,TRBV5-4,.,TRBJ1-2,.
TGTGCCAGTAGTATCGCCCAAGGTGAGCAGTTCTTC,CASSIAQGEQFF,TRBV19,.,TRBJ2-1,.
TGTGCCACCAGCAAGCCAGCAGAGTACCAAGAGACCCAGTACTTC,CATSKPAEYQETQYF,TRBV15,.,TRBJ2-5,.
TGCGCCAGCAGCTTGGCCGGGACAGGGAACTACGAGCAGTACTTC,CASSLAGTGNYEQYF,TRBV5-1,.,TRBJ2-7,TRBD1
TGTGCCACCGCCCTGGGACAGGGTATATCTCAGCCCCAGCATTTT,CATALGQGISQPQHF,TRBV19,few,TRBJ1-5,TRBD1
TGTGCCAGCACCGAATCCCGGGGGACCTTCTATGGCTACACCTTC,CASTESRGTFYGYTF,TRBV25-1,.,TRBJ1-2,.
TGTGCCTGGATCCCGGGACAGAATTACGAGCAGTACTTC,CAWIPGQNYEQYF,TRBV30,.,TRBJ2-7,TRBD1
TGTGCCAGCATCTCCGGGACGGAGAACACTGAAGCTTTCTTT,CASISGTENTEAFF,TRBV27,.,TRBJ1-1,.
TGTGCCAGCAGTTTATTTCCAGTACAGGGAGAGGAAGGCTACACCTTC,CASSLFPVQGEEGYTF,TRBV28,once,TRBJ1-2,.
TGTGCCAGCGGATGGGACACCCGGGAAGCTTTCTTT,CASGWDTREAFF,TRBV25-1,.,TRBJ1-1,.
TGTGCCAGCAGCTTAATTTGGGCTGCCCAGGACGAGCAGTACTTC,CASSLIWAAQDEQYF,TRBV5-8,.,TRBJ2-7,.
TGTGCCAGCAGCTCCCAAGGACAGGGGGCTCGAACTGAAGCTTTCTTT,CASSSQGQGARTEAFF,TRBV7-2,.,TRBJ1-1,TRBD1
TGTGCCTGTACAACCGCAAGTCGGGGCATAGCTTTCTTT,CACTTASRGIAFF,TRBV30,.,TRBJ1-1,.
TGCGCCAGCAGCCAGCTAGCGGGAGCAACAGATACGCAGTATTTT,CASSQLAGATDTQYF,TRBV4-1,.,TRBJ2-3,TRBD2
TGTGCCAGCAGCGCGAGCTCCTATAATTCACCCCTCCACTTT,CASSASSYNSPLHF,TRBV11-2,.,TRBJ1-6,.
TGTGCCAGCAGTTTACGGGGACTCGGCTACGAGCAGTACTTC,CASSLRGLGYEQYF,TRBV27,.,TRBJ2-7,.
TGTGCCAGCAGTGAATCGGACAGGGACGGCTACACCTTC,CASSESDRDGYTF,TRBV6-1,.,TRBJ1-2,TRBD1
TGTGCCAGCAGCTTAGGGCGCACAGATACGCAGTATTTT,CASSLGRTDTQYF,TRBV7-9,.,TRBJ2-3,.
TGCGCCAGCAGCCGGAGGGGGGACGAAGGGGAGCAGTACTTC,CASSRRGDEGEQYF,TRBV5-1,.,TRBJ2-7,.
TGTGCCAGCAGTTCCAGGGACCCTTACGAGCAGTACTTC,CASSSRDPYEQYF,TRBV6-1,.,TRBJ2-7,.
TGCGCCAGCAGCCAAGGGACTAGTCAAGAGACCCAGTACTTC,CASSQGTSQETQYF,TRBV4-1,once,TRBJ2-5,TRBD2
TGTGCCAGCAGTTACTCACACAGGGACGAGCAGTACTTC,CASSYSHRDEQYF,TRBV6-5,.,TRBJ2-7,.
TGTGCCAGCAGCTCCCGGGCCCAGAACACTGAAGCTTTCTTT,CASSSRAQNTEAFF,TRBV7-9,.,TRBJ1-1,.
TGCAGCGTCGGGGGGGGGAACACTGAAGCTTTCTTT,CSVGGGNTEAFF,TRBV29-1,few,TRBJ1-1,.
TGTGCCAGCTCCCGGGACCGGAGGAGTGTGAATGAGCAGTTCTTC,CASSRDRRSVNEQFF,TRBV18,.,TRBJ2-1,.
TGTGCCAGCAGCCCCGCAGGGTATGAGCAGTTCTTC,CASSPAGYEQFF,TRBV9,.,TRBJ2-1,.
TGTGCCAGCATGAGGTCCAGGGGTATGGATGAAAAACTGTTTTTT,CASMRSRGMDEKLFF,TRBV27,.,TRBJ1-4,.
TGTGCCAGCAGTCCCCGCCTTGGGCGACAGACCAAGAAATATGGCTACACCTTC,CASSPRLGRQTKKYGYTF,TRBV25-1,few,TRBJ1-2,.
TGTGCCAGCAGTTATAGCGGGAGGGGCGGCGACAATGAGCAGTTCTTC,CASSYSGRGGDNEQFF,TRBV5-6,once,TRBJ2-1,TRBD2
TGTGCCAGCAGATCCCAAGCGGGGCCCTCTGGCAATGAGCAGTTCTTC,CASRSQAGPSGNEQFF,TRBV27,.,TRBJ2-1,TRBD2
TGCGCCAGCAGATTTGGGGCAGGGAACGGTGGCTACACCTTC,CASRFGAGNGGYTF,TRBV10-1,.,TRBJ1-2,.
TGTGCCAGCAGTCCCATGGGCGCCGGAGAAGAAAAACTGTTTTTT,CASSPMGAGEEKLFF,TRBV6-5,.,TRBJ1-4,.
TGTGCCAGCAGCTTAGATTCGCAGGGTGGAGGCTACACCTTC,CASSLDSQGGGYTF,TRBV11-3,.,TRBJ1-2,.
TGTGCCAGCAGTGAAAGAGGGCAGGGCCACCAACCCCAGCATTTT,CASSERGQGHQPQHF,TRBV6-1,.,TRBJ1-5,.
TGTGCCAGCAGTTACTCCCATATTTTAAACACTGAAGCTTTCTTT,CASSYSHILNTEAFF,TRBV6-2/TRBV6-3,.,TRBJ1-1,.
TGTGCCAGCACCAGTAACACTGAAGCTTTCTTT,CASTSNTEAFF,TRBV6-5,.,TRBJ1-1,.
TGTGCCAGCAGTCTTTCGACAGGGTCGGAGACCCAGTACTTC,CASSLSTGSETQYF,TRBV6-2/TRBV6-3,.,TRBJ2-5,TRBD1
TGTGCCAGCTCACCGGAAAGAACCTTCTATGGCTACACCTTC,CASSPERTFYGYTF,TRBV18,.,TRBJ1-2,.
TGTGCCAGCTCACCAGGACTAGCGGGAGGGAGAGTCTACGAGCAGTACTTC,CASSPGLAGGRVYEQYF,TRBV18,.,TRBJ2-7,TRBD2
TGTGCCAGTAGGAGCCTGGGGGACTCTGGAAACACCATATATTTT,CASRSLGDSGNTIYF,TRBV19,.,TRBJ1-3,.
TGTGCCAGCAGCCCCGACAGTACAGGCAATCAGCCCCAGCATTTT,CASSPDSTGNQPQHF,TRBV11-2,.,TRBJ1-5,.
TGTGCCAGTAGCCACCTCTCCACCTACGAGCAGTACTTC,CASSHLSTYEQYF,TRBV19,.,TRBJ2-7,.